Following are 29 T cell receptor beta chains from one sample sequenced in a study of cytomegalovirus exposure and HLA in healthy donors. PCR employed 60 Vbeta and 13 Jbeta primers. Measured with immunoSEQ multiplex PCR; TCRdb has only the in-frame clones, and not every one. This sample has approximately 160,000 clones, with approximately 77% found just once. Sequencing used PBMCs. These receptors were collected from a male donor in good health and CMV-seropositive.

The chain joins TRBV6-5 to TRBJ1-2, with D possibly matching TRBD1 (5 bases). CDR3 length equals 14 residues. From germline, CDR1 is MNHEY and CDR2 SVGAGI. With 9 bases removed from V and 4 bases from J, the gap between germline ends came to 18 bases. This CDR3 reads CASSERQSPYGYTF. For the CDR3, the DNA is TGTGCCAGTAGTGAGAGACAGTCTCCCTATGGCTACACCTTC.

The chain links TRBV19 to TRBJ2-7; a possible D gene is TRBD1 (6 bases). Between the trimmed V and J ends, which lost 5 bases and 2 bases, there was a span of 19 bases. Germline values: CDR1 LNHDA, CDR2 SQIVND (reference sequence). The CDR3 has 16 residues. CDR3 residues: CASSAQGQPGPYEQYF. CDR3 DNA sequence: TGTGCCAGTAGTGCGCAGGGGCAGCCGGGGCCCTACGAGCAGTACTTC.

The chain is built from TRBV5-5 and TRBJ2-7, with TRBD2 identical over 9 bases. The V and J ends lost 3 bases and 2 bases, in that order; junction bases with no gene match: 3. Germline V gene data show CDR1 as SGHKS and CDR2 as YYEKEE (reference sequence). This CDR3 contains 14 residues. In nucleotides, the CDR3 is TGTGCCAGCAGCTCGACTAGCGGTCCCTACGAGCAGTACTTC. Its translation is CASSSTSGPYEQYF.

The CDR3 reads CASTQGFQYGYTF. CDR3 nucleotides: TGTGCCAGTACCCAGGGGTTCCAGTATGGCTACACCTTC. J is TRBJ1-2 and V is TRBV19; TRBD1 might be the D (6 bases). The CDR3 spans 13 residues. Germline-derived CDR1 and CDR2 are LNHDA and SQIVND (reference sequence). V dropped 7 bases and J dropped 5 bases, with 14 bases sitting between them.

J is TRBJ2-5 and V is TRBV19; no reliable D call. V lost 3 bases and J lost 2, with 4 bases in between. The CDR3 sequence is 12 residues long. The V gene's germline CDR1 is LNHDA and CDR2 SQIVND (reference sequence). DNA of the CDR3: TGTGCCAGTAGTATTCGGCAAGAGACCCAGTACTTC. Protein sequence: CASSIRQETQYF.

The CDR3 loop is CASSAADRSSGANVLTF. The CDR3 DNA sequence: TGTGCCAGCAGCGCAGCCGATCGGAGCTCTGGGGCCAACGTCCTGACTTTC. V gene TRBV9 combines with J gene TRBJ2-6; D uncertain. CDR1 is SGDLS and CDR2 is YYNGEE in the germline V gene. The CDR3 runs 17 residues. Trimming removed 3 bases from V and 0 bases from J, with 13 bases in between.

Here the CDR3 DNA reads TGTGCCAGCAGTTTATCGGGGGCCTCCGGCAGTGAGCAGTTCTTC. It is translated as CASSLSGASGSEQFF. The chain employs TRBV27 and TRBJ2-1, with D possibly matching TRBD1 (6 bases). Per germline, CDR1 MNHEY and CDR2 SMNVEV (reference sequence). CDR3 length: 15 amino acids. V lost 0 bases and J lost 9, with 15 bases in between.

The chain carries TRBV7-6 and TRBJ2-7; TRBD1 matches at 11 bases. Losses at the gene ends were 5 bases for V and 6 bases for J; bases not matched to a gene: 3. The CDR3 runs 13 residues. Germline loops: CDR1 SGHVS, CDR2 FNYEAQ. CDR3 coding DNA: TGTGCCAGCAGCCGGACAGGGGGCGCCGAGCAGTACTTC. Residues: CASSRTGGAEQYF.

This clone was picked up one time. The chain uses TRBV6-6 and TRBJ1-2; 9 nucleotides line up with TRBD1. The CDR3 is made up of 14 amino acids. J gave up 5 bases and V 10 bases, and 11 bases lay outside the gene matches. Per the germline V gene, CDR1 is MNHNY and CDR2 is SVGAGI (reference sequence). This chain's CDR3 is CATPIQGALYGYTF. Here the CDR3 DNA reads TGTGCCACCCCTATACAGGGGGCCCTTTATGGCTACACCTTC.

The chain is built from TRBV6-6 and TRBJ2-7; D unresolved. CDR1 and CDR2 (germline): MNHNY, SVGAGI (reference sequence). Trimming took off 4 bases at V and 1 base at J, with 11 bases between the two ends. The CDR3 contains 14 residues. The CDR3 region is CASSFPAGSYEQYF. The CDR3 DNA follows: TGTGCCAGCAGTTTCCCCGCCGGTTCCTACGAGCAGTACTTC.

This clone was detected once. The rearrangement joins TRBV25-1 to TRBJ2-5; a possible D gene is TRBD2 (5 bases). Germline CDR1 is MGHDK and CDR2 is SYGVNS. Deletions cut 8 bases from V and 5 bases from J, with 15 bases between. The CDR3 has 13 amino acids. The CDR3: CASLSWTGETQYF. CDR3 bases: TGTGCCAGCCTATCGTGGACGGGGGAGACCCAGTACTTC. Drawing the rest from reference TRBV25-1 and TRBJ2-5, the complete variable domain is EADIYQTPRYLVIGTGKKITLECSQTMGHDKMYWYQQDPGMELHLIHYSYGVNSTEKGDLSSESTVSRIRTEHFPLTLESARPSHTSQYLCASLSWTGETQYFGPGTRLLVL.

This chain links TRBV9 with TRBJ2-7, with 8 bases that match TRBD1. After removal of 4 bases from V and 2 bases from J, the junction contained 5 bases not matched to a gene. The CDR3 loop spans 14 amino acids. The germline CDR1 and CDR2 sequences are SGDLS and YYNGEE. The chain's CDR3 is CASSSSRGPYEQYF. CDR3 in DNA: TGTGCCAGCAGCTCTAGCAGGGGGCCCTACGAGCAGTACTTC.

The J gene is TRBJ1-3, the V gene TRBV5-6; TRBD1 might be the D (5 bases). V was shortened by 2 bases and J by 0 bases, with 12 bases between the two germline ends. The CDR3 length is 16 residues. From germline, CDR1 is SGHDT and CDR2 YYEEEE. The CDR3 DNA follows: TGTGCCAGCAGCTTTTTGACAGCCTTCTCTGGAAACACCATATATTTT. Its protein product is CASSFLTAFSGNTIYF.

The chain is built from TRBV6-6 and TRBJ1-1; 7 bases fit TRBD1. V was clipped by 6 bases and J by 6 bases; unmatched bases: 4. This CDR3 comprises 12 residues. CDR1 and CDR2 from the germline V gene are MNHNY and SVGAGI (reference sequence). CDR3 DNA sequence: TGTGCCAGCAGCAATGACAGGGCTGAAGCTTTCTTT. Its translation: CASSNDRAEAFF.

The chain carries TRBV29-1 and TRBJ2-1; D possibly corresponds to TRBD1 (6 bases). V was trimmed by 7 bases and J by 9 bases, leaving 19 bases between them. The CDR3 totals 13 residues. Germline lookup yields CDR1 SQVTM and CDR2 ANQGSEA. CDR3 sequence reads: CSGTGTSRGEQFF. The CDR3, as DNA: TGCAGCGGTACAGGGACCTCTCGGGGTGAGCAGTTCTTC.

The sample holds a few counts of this clone. This chain uses TRBV6-5 with TRBJ1-2, with 8 positions matching TRBD1. The V and J ends lost 2 bases and 10 bases, in that order; junction bases with no gene match: 6. The germline V gene has CDR1 MNHEY and CDR2 SVGAGI. This CDR3 comprises 13 residues. The CDR3 DNA reads as TGTGCCAGCAGTTACAGTCAGGGGGCTCTCTACACCTTC. It codes for CASSYSQGALYTF.

This sequence joins TRBV5-1 and TRBJ1-2; 7 bases match TRBD1. The V gene end was trimmed by 4 bases and the J gene end by 4 bases; junction bases not matched to a gene: 7. The CDR3 runs to 14 residues. CDR1 is SGHRS, CDR2 YFSETQ, per germline. The CDR3 DNA sequence: TGCGCCAGCAGCCCCGGACAGGCCACCTATGGCTACACCTTC. It specifies CASSPGQATYGYTF.

The genes are TRBV5-5 and TRBJ1-4; D gene ambiguous. The V and J ends lost 4 bases and 0 bases respectively, with 10 bases between them. The CDR3 extends over 15 amino acids. Germline-derived CDR1 and CDR2 are SGHKS and YYEKEE (reference sequence). The CDR3 region has the DNA TGTGCCAGCAGCCGACTCGTGGCAACTAATGAAAAACTGTTTTTT. Translation: CASSRLVATNEKLFF.

Only a few counts were recorded for this clone. V usage is TRBV4-1 and J usage is TRBJ1-1; D is perhaps TRBD1 (5 bases). Germline V gives CDR1 MGHRA, CDR2 YSYEKL. V was cut by 4 bases and J by 8 bases, with 14 bases left in between. The CDR3 runs to 13 residues. The CDR3 reads CASSLGGTLEAFF. The DNA for the CDR3 is TGCGCCAGCAGCCTGGGGGGGACCCTCGAAGCTTTCTTT.

V gene TRBV6-1 combines with J gene TRBJ2-1; D is undetermined. Germline CDR1 is MNHNS and CDR2 is SASEGT. Deletions cut 3 bases from V and 3 bases from J, with 6 bases between. The CDR3 is 13 residues long. The CDR3 coding sequence is TGTGCCAGCAGTGACAACAGCTACAATGAGCAGTTCTTC. Protein sequence: CASSDNSYNEQFF.

This sequence joins TRBV11-2 and TRBJ1-2; possible D gene TRBD1, 6 bases. This CDR3 has 15 residues. V lost 4 bases, J lost 8 bases, and 20 bases lay in between. In germline, CDR1 is SGHAT, CDR2 FQNNGV. This CDR3 is CASSSSETGSGGYTF. DNA of the CDR3: TGTGCCAGCAGCTCATCCGAGACAGGATCCGGCGGCTACACCTTC.

The V call is TRBV4-1, the J call TRBJ2-7; 7 bases align to TRBD1. J was trimmed by 4 bases and V by 1 base; bases with no gene match: 7. Germline CDR1 reads MGHRA; CDR2 reads YSYEKL. The CDR3 is made up of 15 amino acids. The CDR3 nucleotides are TGCGCCAGCAGCCAAGTACCGACAGGGAGATACGAGCAGTACTTC. Its translation is CASSQVPTGRYEQYF.

This chain joins TRBV5-4 and TRBJ2-7, with TRBD2 matching over 9 bases. The V and J ends lost 0 bases and 7 bases, in that order; junction bases with no gene match: 11. The germline V gene has CDR1 SGHNT and CDR2 YYREEE (reference sequence). The CDR3 totals 16 residues. CDR3 amino acids: CASSLERLAGSGEQYF. The CDR3 region has the DNA TGTGCCAGCAGCTTGGAGCGGCTAGCGGGGTCAGGAGAGCAGTACTTC.

This clone was counted a few times. The J gene is TRBJ2-2, the V gene TRBV10-1; weak D call: TRBD2 (6 bases). The CDR3 extends over 13 amino acids. The V end lost 6 bases, the J end lost 3 bases, and 8 bases lay between the germline ends. The germline CDR1 and CDR2 sequences are WNHNN and SYGVQD (reference sequence). In DNA form, the CDR3 reads TGCGCCAGCAGGACGGGAGACACCGGGGAGCTGTTTTTT. This sequence encodes CASRTGDTGELFF.

V gene TRBV4-1 combines with J gene TRBJ2-5; possibly TRBD2 for D (6 bases). CDR1 MGHRA and CDR2 YSYEKL come from the germline V gene. The length of the CDR3 is 15 residues. V gave up 0 bases and J gave up 1 base, with 9 bases separating them. CDR3 in amino acids: CASSQEGLAQETQYF. The CDR3 region has the DNA TGCGCCAGCAGCCAAGAGGGACTGGCCCAAGAGACCCAGTACTTC.

The chain recombines TRBV7-3 with TRBJ1-4; 8 bases fit TRBD1. Germline CDR1 and CDR2: SGHTA and FQGTGA. The CDR3 is made up of 18 amino acids. The ends lost 5 bases at V and 0 bases at J; junction bases unmatched: 11. The DNA for the CDR3 is TGTGCCAGCAGCAACGGACAGGGAGAGGGGACAACTAATGAAAAACTGTTTTTT. Protein product: CASSNGQGEGTTNEKLFF.

The rearrangement links TRBV9 to TRBJ2-5, with a tentative D call TRBD2 (6 bases). The J call is in doubt because the DNA end fits TRBJ2-7 better. Germline lookup yields CDR1 SGDLS and CDR2 YYNGEE. The CDR3 sequence is 15 residues long. This chain's CDR3 is CASSVAFGSSYEQYF. DNA for the CDR3: TGTGCCAGCAGCGTAGCTTTCGGGAGCTCCTACGAGCAGTACTTC.

The chain combines TRBV4-1 with TRBJ2-3, with 13 positions matching TRBD2. CDR1 is MGHRA and CDR2 is YSYEKL in the germline V gene. The CDR3 runs 19 residues. The ends lost 2 bases at V and 2 bases at J; junction bases unmatched: 10. The CDR3 reads CASSQRTSGGPAITDTQYF. Written as DNA, the CDR3 is TGCGCCAGCAGCCAACGGACTAGCGGGGGCCCCGCAATCACAGATACGCAGTATTTT.

The chain employs TRBV4-1 and TRBJ1-2; 10 nucleotides match TRBD1. This CDR3 spans 15 amino acids. Germline V lookup: CDR1 MGHRA, CDR2 YSYEKL. Unmatched junction bases numbered 7, after V lost 5 bases and J lost 4 bases. This CDR3 reads CASSAGQGMGYGYTF. DNA for the CDR3: TGCGCCAGCAGCGCGGGACAGGGGATGGGCTATGGCTACACCTTC.